The TCR beta chain under discussion was sequenced for a study of cytomegalovirus exposure and HLA in healthy donors. This clone appeared a few times. Its specificity is not known. Overall study findings and caveats: Three of the chains that were CMV-associated were confirmed in vitro to be specific for CMV antigens.

Both 60 Vbeta primers and 13 Jbeta primers went into the PCR. Generated by immunoSEQ multiplex PCR, the TCRdb table keeps only in-frame clones and is missing some. The table records some 150,000 clones, over 75% of them present only once. The germline V gene has CDR1 MDHEN and CDR2 SYDVKM. Trimming cost V 2 bases and J 5 bases, with 15 bases left between them. There are 15 residues in the CDR3. The sequencing sample was made of PBMCs. This chain uses TRBV28 with TRBJ1-1; the D is unclear. The sequence was collected from a man aged 30-40 years in good health and CMV-seropositive. The CDR3 sequence: CASSLNTRGRTEAFF. CDR3 DNA sequence: TGTGCCAGCAGTTTAAACACCCGGGGAAGGACTGAAGCTTTCTTT.